Shown below are 5 T cell receptor beta chains from a single sample sequenced in a study of beta chain features in type 1 diabetes (dated by TCRdb to about 2018). The library was built by means of the immunoSEQ multiplex PCR assay. All of the isolated RNA was reverse transcribed with the High Capacity cDNA Reverse Transcription Kit, so expressed TCRB transcripts were sequenced. TCRdb obtained this table from immuneACCESS and retained in-frame rearrangements with V and J assigned. These tables miss some clones; where compared with another copy, unresolved V genes account for less than half of the shortfall, and the remainder is unexplained. Within this sample are under 250,000 clones, with around 9.9% of them counted one time only. Roughly 1.4% of the sample belongs to the ten largest clones. The sample consisted of central memory CD4+ T cells from blood. All receptors come from a young man in good health.

V usage is TRBV4-2 and J usage is TRBJ2-4; D is undetermined. CDR3 size: 16 residues. V was trimmed by 4 bases and J by 7 bases, leaving 20 bases between them. Germline V gene data show CDR1 as LGHNA and CDR2 as YNFKEQ. This CDR3 reads CASSPSEKFTANIQYF. The CDR3 bases are TGTGCCAGCAGCCCAAGCGAGAAATTCACGGCGAACATTCAGTACTTC.

This clone occurred many times. The rearrangement joins TRBV18 to TRBJ2-3; 14 nucleotides agree with TRBD2. CDR3 length: 15 amino acids. Germline V CDR1 and CDR2: KGHSH, LQKENI. The V and J ends lost 3 bases and 5 bases, in that order; junction bases with no gene match: 1. The CDR3 region has the DNA TGTGCCAGCTCACCCGGACTAGCGGGAGGAGATACGCAGTATTTT. Translating it yields CASSPGLAGGDTQYF.

This clone came up many times. The chain links TRBV10-3 to TRBJ2-3; D gene uncertain. This CDR3 spans 16 amino acids. The V end was cut by 0 bases, the J end by 0 bases, with 10 bases between. Germline V gives CDR1 ENHRY, CDR2 SYGVKD. The CDR3 bases are TGTGCCATCAGTGAGTCTGAGAAGGGAAGCACAGATACGCAGTATTTT. Translated, it gives CAISESEKGSTDTQYF.

This clone was picked up a small number of times. This clone may be a read error of a much larger clone one base away. V and J are TRBV30 and TRBJ2-3, with 8 bases that match TRBD2. Germline V gene sequence: CDR1 GTSNPN, CDR2 SVGIG (reference sequence). This CDR3 is 15 amino acids long. V was clipped by 5 bases and J by 2 bases; unmatched bases: 9. The CDR3 nucleotides read TGTGCCTGGGGCGGGGGGCAGTCCCACACAGATACGCAGTATTTT. This codes for CAWGGGQSHTDTQYF.

This clone showed up just a few times. The chain couples TRBV7-9 to TRBJ2-1, with 12 bases lining up with TRBD2. From germline, CDR1 is SEHNR and CDR2 FQNEAQ (reference sequence). The V gene end was trimmed by 2 bases and the J gene end by 7 bases; junction bases not matched to a gene: 3. The CDR3 length is 15 residues. This CDR3 reads CASSLLAGGRNEQFF. The CDR3 region has the DNA TGTGCCAGCAGCTTACTAGCGGGAGGGCGGAATGAGCAGTTCTTC.